This T cell receptor beta chain was sequenced during a study of beta chain features in type 1 diabetes. The authors reverse transcribed all of the isolated RNA, so sequencing captured expressed TCRB transcripts. Clones were sequenced by immunoSEQ multiplex PCR, and TCRdb holds only the in-frame ones, with some missing. This sample has around 250,000 clones, with 13% to 15% found just once. V shed 4 bases and J shed 6 bases, with 17 bases lying between them. The CDR3 has 15 residues. CDR1 SGHNT and CDR2 YYREEE come from the germline V gene (reference sequence). The receptor was isolated from a woman aged 40-49 years in good health. J is TRBJ1-3 and V is TRBV5-4; no reliable D call. The sequencing sample was made of naive CD4+ T cells from blood. The CDR3 sequence: CASSPDPGSVNTIYF. The CDR3 bases are TGTGCCAGCAGCCCGGATCCGGGGTCGGTAAACACCATATATTTT.